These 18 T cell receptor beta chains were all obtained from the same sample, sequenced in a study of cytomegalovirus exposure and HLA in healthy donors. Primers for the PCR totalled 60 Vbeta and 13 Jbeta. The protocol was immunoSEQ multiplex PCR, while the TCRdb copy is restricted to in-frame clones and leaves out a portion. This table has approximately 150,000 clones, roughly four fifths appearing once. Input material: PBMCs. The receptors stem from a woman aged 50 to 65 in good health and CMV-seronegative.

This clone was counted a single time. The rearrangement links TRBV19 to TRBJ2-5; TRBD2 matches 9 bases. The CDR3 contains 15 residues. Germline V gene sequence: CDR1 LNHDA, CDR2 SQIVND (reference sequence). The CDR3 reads CDTNSGGPVQETQYF. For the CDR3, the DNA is TGTGACACCAATAGCGGGGGCCCCGTTCAAGAGACCCAGTACTTC.

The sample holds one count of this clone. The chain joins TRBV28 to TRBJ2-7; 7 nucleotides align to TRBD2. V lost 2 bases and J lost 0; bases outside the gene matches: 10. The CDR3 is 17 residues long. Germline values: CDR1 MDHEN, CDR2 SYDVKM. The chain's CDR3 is CASSLPQTSAGSYEQYF. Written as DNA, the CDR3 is TGTGCCAGCAGTTTACCGCAAACTAGCGCGGGCTCCTACGAGCAGTACTTC.

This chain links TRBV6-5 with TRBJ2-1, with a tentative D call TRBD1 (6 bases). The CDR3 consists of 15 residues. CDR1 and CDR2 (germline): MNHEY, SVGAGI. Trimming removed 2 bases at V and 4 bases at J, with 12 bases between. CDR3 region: CASSYRDTLYNEQFF. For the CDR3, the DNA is TGTGCCAGCAGTTACCGGGACACCTTATACAATGAGCAGTTCTTC.

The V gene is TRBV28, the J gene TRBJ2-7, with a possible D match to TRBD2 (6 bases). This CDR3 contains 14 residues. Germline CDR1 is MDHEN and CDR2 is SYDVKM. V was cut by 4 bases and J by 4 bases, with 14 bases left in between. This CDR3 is CASSSVGGAYEQYF. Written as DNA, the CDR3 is TGTGCCAGCAGTTCCGTGGGGGGAGCATACGAGCAGTACTTC.

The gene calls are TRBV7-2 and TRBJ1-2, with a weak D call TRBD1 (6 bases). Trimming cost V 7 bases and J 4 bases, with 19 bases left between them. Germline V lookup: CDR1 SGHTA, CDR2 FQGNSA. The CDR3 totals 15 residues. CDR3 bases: TGTGCCAGCACCTCCCTTCTAGGGACATTCTATGGCTACACCTTC. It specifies CASTSLLGTFYGYTF.

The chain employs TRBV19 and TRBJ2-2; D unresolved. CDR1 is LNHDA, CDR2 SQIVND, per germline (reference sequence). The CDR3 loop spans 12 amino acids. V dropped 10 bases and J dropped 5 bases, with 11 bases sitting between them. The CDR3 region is CATFSLTGELFF. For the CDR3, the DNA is TGTGCCACCTTTTCCCTTACCGGGGAGCTGTTTTTT.

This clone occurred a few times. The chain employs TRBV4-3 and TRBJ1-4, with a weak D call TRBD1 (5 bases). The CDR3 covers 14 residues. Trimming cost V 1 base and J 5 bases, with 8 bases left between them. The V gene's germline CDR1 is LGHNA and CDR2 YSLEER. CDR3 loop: CASSQGQKNEKLFF. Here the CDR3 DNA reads TGCGCCAGCAGCCAAGGACAGAAAAATGAAAAACTGTTTTTT.

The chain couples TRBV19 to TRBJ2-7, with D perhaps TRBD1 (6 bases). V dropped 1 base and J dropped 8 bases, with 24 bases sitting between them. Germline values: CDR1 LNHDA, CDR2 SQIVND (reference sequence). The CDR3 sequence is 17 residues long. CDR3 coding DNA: TGTGCCAGTAGTATAGGGACTGGGCAGGCGGCACGGGACAAGCAGTACTTC. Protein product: CASSIGTGQAARDKQYF.

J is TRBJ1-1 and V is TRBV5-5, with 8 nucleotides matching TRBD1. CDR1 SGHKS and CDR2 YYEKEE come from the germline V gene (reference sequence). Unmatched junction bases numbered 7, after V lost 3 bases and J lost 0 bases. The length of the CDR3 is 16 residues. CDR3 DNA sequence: TGTGCCAGCAGCTCGACAGGGGTGAGCTTGAACACTGAAGCTTTCTTT. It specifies CASSSTGVSLNTEAFF.

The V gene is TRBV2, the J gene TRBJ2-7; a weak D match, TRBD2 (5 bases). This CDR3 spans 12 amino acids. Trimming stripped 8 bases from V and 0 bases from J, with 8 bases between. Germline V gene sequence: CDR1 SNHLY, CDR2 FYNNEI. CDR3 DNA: TGTGCCAGCGTAGGAGGCTCCTACGAGCAGTACTTC. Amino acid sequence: CASVGGSYEQYF.

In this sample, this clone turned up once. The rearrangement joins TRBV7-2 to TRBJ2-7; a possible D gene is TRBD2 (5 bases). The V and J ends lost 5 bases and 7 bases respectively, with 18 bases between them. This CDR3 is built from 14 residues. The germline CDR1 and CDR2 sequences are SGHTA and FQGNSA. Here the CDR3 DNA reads TGTGCCAGCAGCCCCTCAGAGGGTTTAGGGGAGCAGTACTTC. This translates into CASSPSEGLGEQYF.

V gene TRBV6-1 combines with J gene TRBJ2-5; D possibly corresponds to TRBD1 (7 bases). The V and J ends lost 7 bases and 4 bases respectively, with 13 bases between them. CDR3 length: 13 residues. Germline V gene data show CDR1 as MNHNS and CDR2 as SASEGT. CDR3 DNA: TGTGCCAGCACAGGGGGGCTACGAGAGACCCAGTACTTC. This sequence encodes CASTGGLRETQYF.

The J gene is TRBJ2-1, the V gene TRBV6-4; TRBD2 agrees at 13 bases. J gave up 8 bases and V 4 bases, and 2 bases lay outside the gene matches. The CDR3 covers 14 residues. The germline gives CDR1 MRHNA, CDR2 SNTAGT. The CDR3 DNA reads TGTGCCAGCAGTGGACTAGCGGGGGGAGATGAGCAGTTCTTC. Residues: CASSGLAGGDEQFF.

CDR3 in DNA: TGTGCCAGCAGGGGGACAGGGGGTGGAGAAAATACGCAGTATTTT. As protein: CASRGTGGGENTQYF. The chain is built from TRBV5-4 and TRBJ2-3; 11 bases are a match to TRBD1. Germline CDR1 reads SGHNT; CDR2 reads YYREEE (reference sequence). This CDR3 is built from 15 residues. The ends lost 5 bases at V and 7 bases at J; junction bases unmatched: 9.

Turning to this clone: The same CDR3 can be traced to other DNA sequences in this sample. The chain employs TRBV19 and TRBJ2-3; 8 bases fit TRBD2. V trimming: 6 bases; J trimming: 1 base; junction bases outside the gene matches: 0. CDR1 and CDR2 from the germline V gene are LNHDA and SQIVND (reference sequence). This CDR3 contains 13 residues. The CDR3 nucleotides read TGTGCCAGTAGGACTAGCGGCACAGATACGCAGTATTTT. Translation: CASRTSGTDTQYF.

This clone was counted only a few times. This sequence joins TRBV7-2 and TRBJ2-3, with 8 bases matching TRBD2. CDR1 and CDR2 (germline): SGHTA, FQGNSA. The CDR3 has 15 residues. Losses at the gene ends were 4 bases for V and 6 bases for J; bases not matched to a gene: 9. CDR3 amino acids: CASSSTSVLGDTQYF. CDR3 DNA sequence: TGTGCCAGCAGCTCGACTAGCGTCTTGGGGGATACGCAGTATTTT.

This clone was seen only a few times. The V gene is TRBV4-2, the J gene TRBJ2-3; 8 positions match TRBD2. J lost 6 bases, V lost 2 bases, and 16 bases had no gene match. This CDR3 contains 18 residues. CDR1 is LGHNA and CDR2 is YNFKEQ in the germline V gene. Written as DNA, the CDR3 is TGTGCCAGCAGCCAACCTACCCCCCAGCGGGGCGGGAGGGATACGCAGTATTTT. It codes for CASSQPTPQRGGRDTQYF.

CDR3 region: CASSVSGGCGYTF. In DNA, the CDR3 is TGTGCCAGCAGTGTTTCAGGGGGCTGTGGCTACACCTTC. The chain links TRBV2 to TRBJ1-2; the match to TRBD1 covers 8 bases. The CDR3 is 13 residues long. Germline-derived CDR1 and CDR2 are SNHLY and FYNNEI. V was pared by 4 bases and J by 7 bases, with 5 bases of the junction left unmatched.